The rows below give T cell receptor beta chains drawn from one sample of a study of cytomegalovirus exposure and HLA in healthy donors. Data came from immunoSEQ multiplex PCR; TCRdb stores just in-frame clones and leaves some out. There are roughly 180,000 clones in the sample; roughly four fifths occur only once, and less than 3% lies in the top ten. Sequenced sample: PBMCs. The origin of the receptors is a female donor in good health and CMV-seronegative. The CDR3 runs from the conserved cysteine through the conserved F or W. D genes are given only for firm matches. Size tells how often a clone was seen (once, few, many) or the class of an expanded clone, and some rows leave it out.

TRBD2,TRBJ2-1,.,TRBV2,CASGGGASSYNEQFF,TGTGCCAGCGGCGGGGGGGCGAGCTCCTACAATGAGCAGTTCTTC
TRBD2,TRBJ2-7,.,TRBV5-1,CASSRAGDSYEQYF,TGCGCCAGCAGCCGCGCGGGGGACTCCTACGAGCAGTACTTC
.,TRBJ2-7,.,TRBV21-1,CASSEGGRIYEQYF,TGTGCCAGCAGCGAAGGAGGCCGCATTTACGAGCAGTACTTC
TRBD2,TRBJ2-1,.,TRBV7-7,CASSLAASGSNEQFF,TGTGCTAGCAGCTTGGCGGCTAGCGGGAGCAATGAGCAGTTCTTC
.,TRBJ2-3,once,TRBV28,CASSLQGPADTQYF,TGTGCCAGCAGTTTACAGGGCCCCGCAGATACGCAGTATTTT
TRBD2,TRBJ2-3,.,TRBV7-8,CASSQALGSSGGGTDTQYF,TGTGCCAGCAGCCAAGCCCTCGGGTCTAGCGGGGGAGGCACAGATACGCAGTATTTT
TRBD1,TRBJ2-5,.,TRBV2,CAEGGQGMSQETQYF,TGTGCCGAGGGGGGACAGGGGATGTCTCAAGAGACCCAGTACTTC
TRBD2,TRBJ2-4,.,TRBV5-8,CASSLGPQERGVSKNIQYF,TGTGCCAGCAGCTTGGGTCCCCAGGAGCGGGGGGTCTCCAAAAACATTCAGTACTTC
TRBD1,TRBJ1-2,few,TRBV2,CASSEAPRTGRFYGYTF,TGTGCCAGCAGTGAAGCGCCCAGGACAGGGCGATTCTATGGCTACACCTTC
TRBD2,TRBJ2-5,.,TRBV7-9,CASSLLLAGVETQYF,TGTGCCAGCAGCTTATTACTAGCGGGGGTGGAGACCCAGTACTTC
TRBD1,TRBJ2-2,.,TRBV19,CASSARTGITGELFF,TGTGCCAGTAGTGCCCGGACAGGGATCACCGGGGAGCTGTTTTTT
.,TRBJ2-7,few,TRBV30,CAWSRPPDKDEQYF,TGTGCCTGGAGTCGCCCCCCAGACAAGGACGAGCAGTACTTC
.,TRBJ1-6,.,TRBV19,CASTRTEIIGSPLHF,TGTGCCAGTACCAGGACAGAAATCATAGGATCACCCCTCCACTTT
TRBD1,TRBJ1-2,once,TRBV6-1,CATRQGNYGYTF,TGTGCCACCAGACAGGGCAACTATGGCTACACCTTC
.,TRBJ1-2,.,TRBV28,CASAGGAGYGYTF,TGTGCCAGCGCGGGGGGGGCAGGCTATGGCTACACCTTC
TRBD1,TRBJ1-1,.,TRBV28,CASSPQGGTEAFF,TGTGCCAGCAGTCCCCAGGGGGGCACTGAAGCTTTCTTT
TRBD2,TRBJ2-7,.,TRBV27,CASSFREAYEQYF,TGTGCCAGCAGCTTCCGGGAGGCCTACGAGCAGTACTTC
.,TRBJ1-2,.,TRBV5-6,CASSGGGRPRYTF,TGTGCCAGCAGCGGGGGAGGTAGGCCCCGCTACACCTTC
TRBD2,TRBJ2-1,.,TRBV27,CASSSPGLAYNEQFF,TGTGCCAGCAGTTCCCCGGGACTAGCGTACAATGAGCAGTTCTTC
.,TRBJ2-2,.,TRBV28,CASSPSQTGELFF,TGTGCCAGCAGTCCAAGTCAGACCGGGGAGCTGTTTTTT
.,TRBJ1-4,.,TRBV7-9,CASSLHLGANEKLFF,TGTGCCAGCAGCTTACATCTCGGGGCTAATGAAAAACTGTTTTTT
.,TRBJ1-4,.,TRBV7-2,CASSLEALGKLFF,TGTGCCAGCAGCTTAGAGGCCCTCGGGAAACTGTTTTTT
TRBD1,TRBJ1-1,.,TRBV30,CAWRVRGTGGGEAFF,TGTGCCTGGAGAGTAAGAGGGACAGGGGGTGGTGAAGCTTTCTTT
TRBD2,TRBJ2-5,.,TRBV4-3,CASSQETGGETQYF,TGCGCCAGCAGCCAAGAAACGGGAGGGGAGACCCAGTACTTC
TRBD1,TRBJ2-7,.,TRBV7-2,CASSPRDRDEQYF,TGTGCCAGCAGCCCAAGGGACAGGGACGAGCAGTACTTC
TRBD1,TRBJ2-4,few,TRBV28,CASSLGTGTGGIQYF,TGTGCCAGCAGTTTGGGGACCGGGACAGGGGGTATTCAGTACTTC
TRBD2,TRBJ2-7,.,TRBV5-1,CASSLAGTSRGEQYF,TGCGCCAGCAGCTTGGCCGGGACTAGCAGGGGCGAGCAGTACTTC
TRBD2,TRBJ2-7,.,TRBV29-1,CSVYGLAGGYEQYF,TGCAGCGTCTACGGACTAGCGGGAGGGTACGAGCAGTACTTC
.,TRBJ1-5,.,TRBV7-9,CASSLAGAGDSNQPQHF,TGTGCCAGCAGCTTAGCAGGGGCCGGAGATAGCAATCAGCCCCAGCATTTT
TRBD2,TRBJ2-1,.,TRBV28,CASKRAGGLDYNEQFF,TGTGCCAGCAAAAGGGCGGGAGGGCTGGACTACAATGAGCAGTTCTTC
.,TRBJ1-2,.,TRBV19,CASSTKRRPDYGYTF,TGTGCCAGTAGTACAAAGAGGCGCCCTGATTATGGCTACACCTTC
TRBD1,TRBJ1-5,.,TRBV28,CATGDSDQPQHF,TGTGCCACAGGGGACAGTGATCAGCCCCAGCATTTT